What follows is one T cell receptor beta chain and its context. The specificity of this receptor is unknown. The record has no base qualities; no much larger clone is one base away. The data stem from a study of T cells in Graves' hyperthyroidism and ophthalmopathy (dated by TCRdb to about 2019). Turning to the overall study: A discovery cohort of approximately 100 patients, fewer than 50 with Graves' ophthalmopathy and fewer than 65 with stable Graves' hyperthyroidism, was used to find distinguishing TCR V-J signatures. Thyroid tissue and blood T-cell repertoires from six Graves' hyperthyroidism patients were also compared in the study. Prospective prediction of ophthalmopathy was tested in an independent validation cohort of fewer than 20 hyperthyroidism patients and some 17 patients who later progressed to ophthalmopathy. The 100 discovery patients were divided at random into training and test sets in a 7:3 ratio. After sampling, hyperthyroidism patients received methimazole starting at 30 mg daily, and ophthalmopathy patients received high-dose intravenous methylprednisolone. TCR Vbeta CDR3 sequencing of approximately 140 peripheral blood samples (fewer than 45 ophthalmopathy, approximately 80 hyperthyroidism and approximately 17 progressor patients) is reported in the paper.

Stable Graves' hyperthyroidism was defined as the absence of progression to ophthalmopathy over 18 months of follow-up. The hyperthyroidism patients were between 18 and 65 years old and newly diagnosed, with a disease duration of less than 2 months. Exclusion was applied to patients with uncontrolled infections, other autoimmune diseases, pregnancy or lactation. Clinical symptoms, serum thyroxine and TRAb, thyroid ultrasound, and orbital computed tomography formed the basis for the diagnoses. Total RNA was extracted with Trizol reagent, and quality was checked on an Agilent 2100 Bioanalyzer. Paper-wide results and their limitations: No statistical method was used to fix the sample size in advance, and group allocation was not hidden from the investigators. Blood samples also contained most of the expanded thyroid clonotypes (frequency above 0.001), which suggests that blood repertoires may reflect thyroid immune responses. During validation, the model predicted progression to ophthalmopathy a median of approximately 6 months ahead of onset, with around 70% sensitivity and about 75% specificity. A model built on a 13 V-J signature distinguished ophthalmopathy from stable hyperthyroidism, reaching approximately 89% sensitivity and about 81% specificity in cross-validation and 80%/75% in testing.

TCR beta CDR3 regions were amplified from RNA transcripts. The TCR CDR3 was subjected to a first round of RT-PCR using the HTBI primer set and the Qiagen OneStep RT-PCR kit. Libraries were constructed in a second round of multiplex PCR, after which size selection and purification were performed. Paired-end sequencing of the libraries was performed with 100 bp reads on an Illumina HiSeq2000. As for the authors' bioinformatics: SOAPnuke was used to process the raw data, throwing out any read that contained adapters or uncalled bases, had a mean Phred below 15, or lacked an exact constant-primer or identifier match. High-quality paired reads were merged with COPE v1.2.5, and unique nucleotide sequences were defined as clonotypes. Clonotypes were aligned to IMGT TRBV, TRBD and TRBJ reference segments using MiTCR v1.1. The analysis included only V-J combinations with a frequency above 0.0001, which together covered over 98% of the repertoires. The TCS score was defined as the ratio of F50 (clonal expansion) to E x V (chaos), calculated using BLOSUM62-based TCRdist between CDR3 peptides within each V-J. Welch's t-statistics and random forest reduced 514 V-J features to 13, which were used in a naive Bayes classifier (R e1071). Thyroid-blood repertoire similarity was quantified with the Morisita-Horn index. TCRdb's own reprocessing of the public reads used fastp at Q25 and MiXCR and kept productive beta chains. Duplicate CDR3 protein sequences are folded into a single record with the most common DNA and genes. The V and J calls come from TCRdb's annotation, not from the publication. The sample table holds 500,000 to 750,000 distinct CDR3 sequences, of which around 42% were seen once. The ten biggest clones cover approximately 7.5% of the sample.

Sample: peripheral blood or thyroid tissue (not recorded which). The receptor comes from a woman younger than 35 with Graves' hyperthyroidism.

At the DNA level, the sequence is TGCAGCTTGGTGGGACAGGATGGCTATGGCTACACCTTC. Its protein product is CSLVGQDGYGYTF. Recombination connected TRBV29-1 to TRBJ1-2; TRBD1 fits 8 bases in the junction. The cysteine opens and the phenylalanine closes a CDR3 of 13 amino acids. Solely the CDR3 DNA is kept, with 39 bases framed from the first base. Trimming takes 8 bases off V and 4 bases off J; junction bases not matched to a gene: 9. Per the germline V gene, SQVTM is the CDR1 and ANQGSEA is the CDR2.